This TCR beta chain was recovered during a study of post-analysis software for immune sequencing data. The overall study: Both relapsing-remitting and secondary progressive multiple sclerosis featured among the disease courses, as did progressive-relapsing multiple sclerosis. Points from the study as a whole: Patients had higher frequencies than controls of roughly five TRBV segments, including TRBV5-6, TRBV5-1 and TRBV20-1.

This clonotype turned up a few times. Its antigen is unknown. Unique molecular identifiers had been added to the TCR beta cDNA libraries. TCRdb re-called the PCR reads with MiXCR, one entry per CDR3 protein. The data show approximately 260,000 distinct CDR3 sequences, 36% seen once. The CDR3 runs to 13 residues. Germline V lookup: CDR1 SGHTA, CDR2 FQGNSA. The V end was cut by 1 base, the J end by 4 bases, with 7 bases between. This TCR derives from a girl aged 10 to 17 with multiple sclerosis. This chain uses TRBV7-2 with TRBJ1-1; D uncertain. The sequenced sample was blood. The CDR3 nucleotides read TGTGCCAGCAGCTTAGAAATCAGCACTGAAGCTTTCTTT. Its protein is CASSLEISTEAFF.